This TCR beta chain was documented in a study of blood T cell repertoires in COVID-19. Study-level background: Both acute and convalescent COVID-19 samples were obtained from the United States, Italy and Spain. Sample material is recorded as cDNA or gDNA derived from T cells, B-cell-depleted T cells, or PBMCs.

CDR1 MNHEY and CDR2 SVGAGI come from the germline V gene. This CDR3 has 15 amino acids. J gave up 3 bases and V 4 bases, and 3 bases lay outside the gene matches. Data came from immunoSEQ multiplex PCR; TCRdb stores just in-frame clones and leaves some out. The repertoire holds some 250,000 clones, with roughly 80% as singletons. The chain links TRBV6-5 to TRBJ1-4, with 9 bases aligning to TRBD1. This TCR derives from a man in his fifties or sixties with acute or convalescent COVID-19. The sample consisted of peripheral blood. This CDR3 is CASSSWTGANEKLFF. CDR3 coding DNA: TGTGCCAGCAGTTCGTGGACAGGGGCTAATGAAAAACTGTTTTTT.